The 8 T cell receptor beta chains reported below all come from one sample, sequenced in a study of blood T cell repertoires in COVID-19. The repertoire was sequenced with immunoSEQ multiplex PCR; TCRdb's copy has only in-frame clones and lacks some. The sample records 100,000 to 150,000 clones, around 86% being singletons. Sequencing was performed on peripheral blood. The receptors here all came from a human donor in a cohort sampled during active COVID-19.

V gene TRBV30 combines with J gene TRBJ2-3, with a possible D match to TRBD2 (6 bases). This CDR3 is 15 amino acids long. The V and J ends lost 5 bases and 0 bases respectively, with 15 bases between them. CDR1 and CDR2 (germline): GTSNPN, SVGIG (reference sequence). CDR3 amino acids: CAWLPPSGSTDTQYF. The CDR3 DNA follows: TGTGCCTGGCTCCCCCCAAGCGGGAGCACAGATACGCAGTATTTT. Full variable domain (missing parts from reference TRBV30 and TRBJ2-3): SQTIHQWPATLVQPVGSPLSLECTVEGTSNPNLYWYRQAAGRGLQLLFYSVGIGQISSEVPQNLSASRPQDRQFILSSKKLLLSDSGFYLCAWLPPSGSTDTQYFGPGTRLTVL.

This chain uses TRBV7-2 with TRBJ2-7; D is unresolved. The V gene's germline CDR1 is SGHTA and CDR2 FQGNSA. V lost 5 bases, J lost 9 bases, and 11 bases lay in between. The CDR3 is 11 residues long. In nucleotides, the CDR3 is TGTGCCAGCAGCCCCCTTGGCGGGCAGTACTTC. The encoded protein is CASSPLGGQYF.

This clone was recorded a few times. The chain carries TRBV18 and TRBJ1-5, with 7 bases aligning to TRBD1. Germline V lookup: CDR1 KGHSH, CDR2 LQKENI. V was pared by 3 bases and J by 7 bases, with 15 bases of the junction left unmatched. This CDR3 spans 17 amino acids. The CDR3 here is CASSPTDWTGWDQPQHF. The DNA for the CDR3 is TGTGCCAGCTCACCGACCGATTGGACAGGCTGGGACCAGCCCCAGCATTTT.

V and J are TRBV12-5 and TRBJ2-7; 9 bases line up with TRBD2. The CDR3 runs to 17 residues. Germline trimming cut 6 bases from V and 3 bases from J; bases unmatched to any gene: 15. CDR1 LGHNT and CDR2 FRNRAP come from the germline V gene. DNA of the CDR3: TGTGCTAGTGGGGGCGGATCAGCGGGAGGCAGCGGCTACGAGCAGTACTTC. Amino acids: CASGGGSAGGSGYEQYF.

This chain links TRBV20-1 with TRBJ2-1, with TRBD2 as a possible D gene (6 bases). V lost 3 bases and J lost 7, with 19 bases in between. Germline V gene lookup returns CDR1 DFQATT and CDR2 SNEGSKA (reference sequence). There are 15 residues in the CDR3. CDR3 DNA sequence: TGCAGTGCTAGTCTGGGGGGACGGCCAATAAATGAGCAGTTCTTC. This gives the protein CSASLGGRPINEQFF.

The chain combines TRBV9 with TRBJ2-3; D possibly corresponds to TRBD2 (5 bases). Germline V CDR1 and CDR2: SGDLS, YYNGEE. Trimming cost V 0 bases and J 0 bases, with 11 bases left between them. This CDR3 has 16 residues. The DNA for the CDR3 is TGTGCCAGCAGCGTAGTTGAGGGTATTAGCACAGATACGCAGTATTTT. As protein: CASSVVEGISTDTQYF. Looking up the rest from reference TRBV9 and TRBJ2-3 gives the full variable domain: DSGVTQTPKHLITATGQRVTLRCSPRSGDLSVYWYQQSLDQGLQFLIQYYNGEERAKGNILERFSAQQFPDLHSELNLSSLELGDSALYFCASSVVEGISTDTQYFGPGTRLTVL.

V gene TRBV6-6 combines with J gene TRBJ1-1; D unclear. The CDR3 has 14 amino acids. CDR1 and CDR2 (germline): MNHNY, SVGAGI (reference sequence). V dropped 2 bases and J dropped 1 base, with 8 bases sitting between them. CDR3 residues: CASSYGNRNTEAFF. DNA of the CDR3: TGTGCCAGCAGTTACGGTAACAGGAACACTGAAGCTTTCTTT.

This clone was seen only once. The chain couples TRBV7-2 to TRBJ2-7; D ambiguous. V dropped 5 bases and J dropped 3 bases, with 5 bases sitting between them. Germline CDR1 is SGHTA and CDR2 is FQGNSA. The CDR3 runs to 11 residues. This CDR3 is CASSGSYEQYF. The CDR3 nucleotides are TGTGCCAGCAGCGGTAGCTACGAGCAGTACTTC. The full variable domain, its missing parts supplied by reference TRBV7-2 and TRBJ2-7, is GAGVSQSPSNKVTEKGKDVELRCDPISGHTALYWYRQSLGQGLEFLIYFQGNSAPDKSGLPSDRFSAERTGGSVSTLTIQRTQQEDSAVYLCASSGSYEQYFGPGTRLTVT.